This T cell receptor (beta chain) was obtained from a study of blood T cell repertoires in COVID-19. Sequencing used immunoSEQ multiplex PCR; TCRdb keeps in-frame clones, though not all of them. Of almost 300,000 clones in the sample, around 90% are singletons; the top ten hold roughly 1.3%. Trimming took 2 bases from V and 2 from J; bases not matched to a gene: 5. Per the germline V gene, CDR1 is SGDLS and CDR2 is YYNGEE. The CDR3 length is 17 residues. This sequence originates from a man in his 70s with acute or convalescent COVID-19. Source material: peripheral blood. V and J are TRBV9 and TRBJ1-4; 11 bases fit TRBD1. The CDR3 nucleotides read TGTGCCAGCAGCGTTGGACAGGGGGCTTACACTAATGAAAAACTGTTTTTT. This translates into CASSVGQGAYTNEKLFF. Filled out from reference TRBV9 and TRBJ1-4, the complete variable domain reads DSGVTQTPKHLITATGQRVTLRCSPRSGDLSVYWYQQSLDQGLQFLIQYYNGEERAKGNILERFSAQQFPDLHSELNLSSLELGDSALYFCASSVGQGAYTNEKLFFGSGTQLSVL.